This is a list of T cell receptor beta chains from one sample in a study of OX40 agonist ivuxolimab in advanced cancers. Sequencing was performed with immunoSEQ multiplex PCR; in TCRdb, only in-frame clones are kept and a portion is missing. The sample contains approximately 51,000 clones, approximately 80% of which appear only once. The sample was CD4+ or CD8+ T cells sorted from blood, taken in a trial of the OX40 agonist ivuxolimab. All receptors derive from an adult with an advanced solid tumor such as melanoma, head and neck, liver or kidney cancer. Both conserved end residues are part of each CDR3. Fields, in order: V gene, D gene, clone size, J gene, CDR3 DNA, CDR3 protein. D genes are given only for firm matches. The size entry is marked missing in some rows and otherwise reads once, few, many or a size class.

v_call: TRBV4-1; d_call: NA; clone_size: NA; j_call: TRBJ2-5; cdr3_nt: TGCGCCAGCAGCCATAGCAGGGGGGTGGTCGAGACCCAGTACTTC; cdr3_aa: CASSHSRGVVETQYF
v_call: TRBV19; d_call: TRBD1; clone_size: NA; j_call: TRBJ1-5; cdr3_nt: TGTGCCAGTAGTCGTAGCGGGGGACAGGGAGGACGACCCCAGCATTTT; cdr3_aa: CASSRSGGQGGRPQHF
v_call: TRBV7-8; d_call: NA; clone_size: NA; j_call: TRBJ1-5; cdr3_nt: TGTGCCAGCAGCCCACGGGGGGCGGATAGCAATCAGCCCCAGCATTTT; cdr3_aa: CASSPRGADSNQPQHF
v_call: TRBV20-1; d_call: NA; clone_size: NA; j_call: TRBJ2-3; cdr3_nt: TGCAGTGCTGAGTCCACAGATACGCAGTATTTT; cdr3_aa: CSAESTDTQYF
v_call: TRBV5-6; d_call: NA; clone_size: NA; j_call: TRBJ1-2; cdr3_nt: TGTGCCAGCAGCTGGTCGGACAGATACTATGGCTACACCTTC; cdr3_aa: CASSWSDRYYGYTF
v_call: TRBV5-1; d_call: TRBD1; clone_size: medium-sized; j_call: TRBJ1-3; cdr3_nt: TGCGCCAGCAGCCCGTTTGGGACAGGCGACTCTGGAAACACCATATATTTT; cdr3_aa: CASSPFGTGDSGNTIYF
v_call: TRBV7-9; d_call: TRBD1; clone_size: NA; j_call: TRBJ1-2; cdr3_nt: TGTGCCAGCAGCTCGACAGGGATCTATGGCTACACCTTC; cdr3_aa: CASSSTGIYGYTF
v_call: TRBV18; d_call: NA; clone_size: once; j_call: TRBJ2-3; cdr3_nt: TGTGCCAGCTCACCAACCGGGGCTAGCACAGATACGCAGTATTTT; cdr3_aa: CASSPTGASTDTQYF
v_call: TRBV5-1; d_call: NA; clone_size: NA; j_call: TRBJ2-3; cdr3_nt: TGCGCCAGCAGCCCCAGCACAGATACGCAGTATTTT; cdr3_aa: CASSPSTDTQYF
v_call: TRBV7-8; d_call: NA; clone_size: NA; j_call: TRBJ2-1; cdr3_nt: TGTGCCAGCAGCTGGCCCCGTATATACTCGCGCGGCAATGAGCAGTTCTTC; cdr3_aa: CASSWPRIYSRGNEQFF
v_call: TRBV30; d_call: NA; clone_size: once; j_call: TRBJ1-2; cdr3_nt: TGTGCCTGGAAGGGGGTGTCGTCGTCTGGCTACACCTTC; cdr3_aa: CAWKGVSSSGYTF
v_call: TRBV5-4; d_call: NA; clone_size: NA; j_call: TRBJ2-1; cdr3_nt: TGTGCCAGCAGCTTGAACGGGCCAAGGTCCTACAATGAGCAGTTCTTC; cdr3_aa: CASSLNGPRSYNEQFF
v_call: TRBV5-1; d_call: TRBD2; clone_size: NA; j_call: TRBJ2-3; cdr3_nt: TGCGCCAGCAGCCAATTAAGCGGGAGGGCCTCTGGTACGCAGTATTTT; cdr3_aa: CASSQLSGRASGTQYF
v_call: TRBV2; d_call: NA; clone_size: NA; j_call: TRBJ1-2; cdr3_nt: TGTGCCAGCAGGGCCACGGACATCCGATTTGATGGCTACACCTTC; cdr3_aa: CASRATDIRFDGYTF
v_call: TRBV7-9; d_call: TRBD1; clone_size: many; j_call: TRBJ1-5; cdr3_nt: TGTGCCAGCAGCCCAATTCAGGGGGGGTATCAGCCCCAGCATTTT; cdr3_aa: CASSPIQGGYQPQHF
v_call: TRBV5-1; d_call: NA; clone_size: NA; j_call: TRBJ2-2; cdr3_nt: TGCGCCAGCAGCTTGGCGGTAGGGGAGACCGGGGAGCTGTTTTTT; cdr3_aa: CASSLAVGETGELFF
v_call: TRBV14; d_call: NA; clone_size: once; j_call: TRBJ2-1; cdr3_nt: TGTGCCAGCACAATGGCCGGGACAATCCCAAGTGAGCAGTTCTTC; cdr3_aa: CASTMAGTIPSEQFF
v_call: TRBV5-1; d_call: TRBD1; clone_size: NA; j_call: TRBJ1-2; cdr3_nt: TGCGCCAGCACCCCGAGGACAGGGTCCCTTGGCTACACCTTC; cdr3_aa: CASTPRTGSLGYTF
v_call: TRBV18; d_call: NA; clone_size: NA; j_call: TRBJ2-7; cdr3_nt: TGTGCCAGCTCACCAGAGACACTCGAGCAGTACTTC; cdr3_aa: CASSPETLEQYF